A selection of T cell receptor beta chains follows, all from one sample in a study of blood T cell repertoires in COVID-19. The assay was immunoSEQ multiplex PCR, and TCRdb's table has in-frame clones only and misses some. The sample lists fewer than 120,000 clones; 76% were seen once. Source material: peripheral blood. These receptors all come from a woman aged 80 or over with acute or convalescent COVID-19. The CDR3 runs from the conserved cysteine through the conserved F or W. The order of the fields is J gene, clone size, D gene, V gene, CDR3 protein, CDR3 DNA. The D gene is left open where the match is weak. Part of the rows lack a size; the others show once, few, many or a class for expanded clones.

>TRBJ2-3|NA|TRBD2|TRBV20-1
CSASTREGITDTQYF
TGCAGTGCTAGTACTCGGGAGGGGATCACAGATACGCAGTATTTT
>TRBJ2-3|NA|TRBD2|TRBV7-9
CASSLYLAGGSTDTQYF
TGTGCCAGCAGCTTATATTTAGCGGGGGGGAGCACAGATACGCAGTATTTT
>TRBJ1-5|NA|TRBD1|TRBV29-1
CSAVTGALDQPQHF
TGCAGCGCCGTCACAGGGGCCCTAGATCAGCCCCAGCATTTT
>TRBJ1-5|NA|TRBD1|TRBV7-9
CASSLGGGAQPQHF
TGTGCCAGCAGCTTAGGAGGGGGCGCCCAGCCCCAGCATTTT
>TRBJ2-3|NA|TRBD2|TRBV12-3/TRBV12-4
CAGRRGGTDTQYF
TGTGCCGGACGTCGGGGGGGCACAGATACGCAGTATTTT
>TRBJ2-3|NA|NA|TRBV5-5
CASSWSENTQYF
TGTGCCAGCAGCTGGAGTGAAAACACGCAGTATTTT
>TRBJ2-2|NA|NA|TRBV4-2
CASSQSRRGVSGELFF
TGTGCCAGCAGCCAATCACGGAGGGGTGTCTCCGGGGAGCTGTTTTTT
>TRBJ2-1|NA|NA|TRBV7-7
CASSLAFGPQGGEQFF
TGTGCCAGCAGCTTAGCTTTTGGGCCACAGGGGGGGGAGCAGTTCTTC
>TRBJ1-2|NA|NA|TRBV18
CASSAENYGYTF
TGTGCCAGCTCCGCGGAGAACTATGGCTACACCTTC
>TRBJ1-3|NA|NA|TRBV7-9
CASSPAGYTIYF
TGTGCCAGCAGCCCAGCGGGATACACCATATATTTT
>TRBJ2-3|NA|TRBD1|TRBV7-8
CASSLGVRDSWDTQYF
TGTGCCAGCAGCTTAGGAGTGAGGGACAGCTGGGATACGCAGTATTTT
>TRBJ2-3|NA|NA|TRBV7-9
CASSLSSSTDTQYF
TGTGCCAGCAGCTTGAGTAGCTCCACAGATACGCAGTATTTT
>TRBJ2-5|NA|TRBD1|TRBV10-3
CAISGDRVETQYF
TGTGCCATCAGTGGGGACAGGGTAGAGACCCAGTACTTC
>TRBJ1-4|once|NA|TRBV4-1
CASSQDQGSEKLFF
TGCGCCAGCAGCCAAGATCAGGGTAGTGAAAAACTGTTTTTT
>TRBJ1-4|many|NA|TRBV2
CASSAFQGTNEKLFF
TGTGCCAGCAGTGCATTTCAGGGCACTAATGAAAAACTGTTTTTT
>TRBJ2-7|NA|TRBD2|TRBV3-1/TRBV3-2
CASSLGLAVQYF
TGTGCCAGCAGCCTAGGACTAGCGGTGCAGTACTTC
>TRBJ2-7|NA|TRBD1|TRBV2
CASRGQGYEQYF
TGTGCCAGCAGGGGACAGGGCTACGAGCAGTACTTC
>TRBJ2-7|NA|NA|TRBV6-5
CASIGSQGLSYEQYF
TGTGCCAGCATAGGTTCCCAGGGGTTATCCTACGAGCAGTACTTC
>TRBJ1-1|NA|NA|TRBV20-1
CSSAPAGQAFF
TGCAGCTCCGCGCCTGCGGGTCAAGCTTTCTTT
>TRBJ1-2|NA|NA|TRBV27
CASSPSGGRGYTF
TGTGCCAGCAGTCCGTCGGGGGGCCGAGGCTACACCTTC
>TRBJ1-6|NA|TRBD1|TRBV9
CASSVRTGGAPLHF
TGTGCCAGCAGCGTAAGGACAGGGGGAGCACCCCTCCACTTT
>TRBJ1-2|NA|NA|TRBV5-1
CASSLGERGYGYTF
TGCGCCAGCAGCTTGGGGGAGCGGGGCTATGGCTACACCTTC
>TRBJ2-3|NA|TRBD1|TRBV6-2/TRBV6-3
CASSTWTGKTDTQYF
TGTGCCAGCAGTACCTGGACAGGGAAAACAGATACGCAGTATTTT
>TRBJ2-1|NA|NA|TRBV12-5
CASGLVLGGGSYNEQFF
TGTGCTAGTGGTTTGGTACTAGGGGGGGGCTCCTACAATGAGCAGTTCTTC
>TRBJ2-5|NA|NA|TRBV29-1
CSVGLNQETQYF
TGCAGCGTTGGACTGAACCAAGAGACCCAGTACTTC
>TRBJ2-1|NA|TRBD1|TRBV5-6
CASSHDRVKYNEQFF
TGTGCCAGCAGCCACGACAGGGTAAAGTACAATGAGCAGTTCTTC
>TRBJ2-3|NA|NA|TRBV3-1/TRBV3-2
CASSQQGGAGSSQYF
TGTGCCAGCAGCCAACAAGGGGGGGCCGGAAGCTCTCAGTATTTT
>TRBJ2-4|NA|TRBD1|TRBV7-2
CASSFFTGGTKNIQYF
TGTGCCAGCAGCTTTTTTACAGGGGGGACAAAAAACATTCAGTACTTC
>TRBJ2-1|NA|NA|TRBV5-3
CARSLVGAGLCSYNEQFF
TGTGCCAGAAGCTTGGTCGGTGCGGGCCTTTGCTCCTACAATGAGCAGTTCTTC
>TRBJ2-5|few|NA|TRBV20-1
CSAELRETQYF
TGCAGTGCTGAACTTCGGGAGACCCAGTACTTC
>TRBJ2-5|NA|TRBD2|TRBV5-1
CASSQGAGGPVETQYF
TGCGCCAGCAGCCAAGGTGCGGGGGGGCCGGTGGAGACCCAGTACTTC
>TRBJ1-4|NA|NA|TRBV7-2
CASSLTATNEKLFF
TGTGCCAGCAGCCTGACAGCAACTAATGAAAAACTGTTTTTT
>TRBJ2-1|NA|TRBD2|TRBV28
CASSSPGAGRYNEQFF
TGTGCCAGCTCATCTCCCGGGGCCGGGAGGTACAATGAGCAGTTCTTC
>TRBJ2-3|NA|NA|TRBV9
CASSKGGVRTDTQYF
TGTGCCAGCAGCAAGGGAGGAGTTCGCACAGATACGCAGTATTTT
>TRBJ2-5|NA|NA|TRBV7-3
CASSPQFTETQYF
TGTGCCAGCAGCCCTCAGTTTACGGAGACCCAGTACTTC
>TRBJ2-3|NA|NA|TRBV5-1
CASSLGQYPDTQYF
TGCGCCAGCAGCTTGGGGCAGTACCCAGATACGCAGTATTTT
>TRBJ1-2|few|NA|TRBV18
CASSPLSGGDYGYTF
TGTGCCAGCTCACCACTCTCTGGGGGCGACTATGGCTACACCTTC
>TRBJ1-2|NA|NA|TRBV11-2
CASSLVRVRNGYTF
TGTGCCAGCAGCTTAGTCAGGGTCAGGAATGGCTACACCTTC
>TRBJ2-6|NA|NA|TRBV15
CATSRPTGLSGANVLTF
TGTGCCACCAGCAGACCTACAGGGCTCTCTGGGGCCAACGTCCTGACTTTC
>TRBJ2-1|NA|TRBD2|TRBV5-1
CASSQNSGRARSYNEQFF
TGCGCCAGCAGCCAAAATAGCGGGAGGGCCCGATCCTACAATGAGCAGTTCTTC
>TRBJ2-1|NA|TRBD1|TRBV5-1
CASSTGQAADYEQFF
TGCGCCAGCAGCACGGGACAGGCGGCGGATTATGAGCAGTTCTTC
>TRBJ1-2|NA|TRBD1|TRBV10-3
CAISGDRVGYGYTF
TGTGCCATCAGTGGAGACAGGGTGGGTTATGGCTACACCTTC
>TRBJ1-3|NA|NA|TRBV19
CASTLPSSGNTIYF
TGTGCCAGCACGCTACCGAGCTCTGGAAACACCATATATTTT
>TRBJ1-1|NA|NA|TRBV7-6
CASRLGVGDTEAFF
TGTGCCAGCAGGCTCGGGGTTGGGGACACTGAAGCTTTCTTT
>TRBJ1-3|NA|NA|TRBV30
CAWRTGNSGNTIYF
TGTGCCTGGAGAACGGGGAACTCTGGAAACACCATATATTTT
>TRBJ1-2|NA|TRBD1|TRBV27
CASSPDRGGTNYGYTF
TGTGCCAGCAGTCCGGACAGGGGAGGAACCAACTATGGCTACACCTTC
>TRBJ2-1|NA|TRBD2|TRBV6-2/TRBV6-3
CASSRLAGGEQFF
TGTGCCAGCAGTCGACTAGCGGGGGGGGAGCAGTTCTTC
>TRBJ1-2|NA|TRBD1|TRBV5-1
CASSLDRGYYGYTF
TGCGCCAGCAGCTTGGACAGGGGATACTATGGCTACACCTTC
>TRBJ2-5|NA|NA|TRBV21-1
CASSKVSGNGLAEETQYF
TGTGCCAGCAGCAAAGTGTCGGGGAACGGACTAGCGGAAGAGACCCAGTACTTC
>TRBJ1-2|NA|TRBD1|TRBV10-3
CAPNRLGTGMRYGYTF
TGTGCCCCAAACCGACTAGGGACAGGGATGCGCTATGGCTACACCTTC
>TRBJ2-7|few|NA|TRBV5-3
CARRGGKAIFLFYEQYF
TGTGCCAGAAGGGGCGGGAAAGCGATATTTCTATTCTACGAGCAGTACTTC
>TRBJ1-2|NA|TRBD1|TRBV5-4
CASSQDRGHGYTF
TGTGCCAGCAGCCAGGACAGGGGGCATGGCTACACCTTC